These 2 T cell receptor beta chains originate from one sample sequenced in a study of blood T cells in healthy people across ages. Alongside a J-beta primer mix, a sample-barcoded 5' primer served in a second PCR lasting 7 to 11 cycles. TCRdb independently ran MiXCR on the 5' RACE reads; one entry per CDR3 protein. The table includes some 850,000 distinct CDR3 sequences, under 30% detected once. This sample was shared with a second study, whose subject was T cells of mothers and their children.

The sample comprised blood. The receptors here all came from a boy between 5 and 17 years old in good health.

This clonotype appeared a few times. The chain recombines TRBV3-1 with TRBJ1-6; 8 bases line up with TRBD1. Trimming removed 6 bases from V and 10 bases from J; junction bases left unmatched: 8. CDR1 LGHDT and CDR2 YNNKEL come from the germline V gene (reference sequence). The CDR3 is 14 residues long. In nucleotides, the CDR3 is TGTGCCAGCAGGGAACGGGACAGGCGCTCACCCCTCCACTTT. Translation gives CASRERDRRSPLHF.

The rearrangement joins TRBV12-5 to TRBJ2-2; unclear D gene. The germline V and J ends were trimmed by 4 bases and 1 base, with 7 bases remaining between them. Germline CDR1 LGHNT, CDR2 FRNRAP. The CDR3 has 14 amino acids. The CDR3 is CASGSFMNTGELFF. In DNA, the CDR3 is TGTGCTAGTGGTTCGTTCATGAACACCGGGGAGCTGTTTTTT. Supplemented by reference TRBV12-5 and TRBJ2-2, the full variable domain reads DARVTQTPRHKVTEMGQEVTMRCQPILGHNTVFWYRQTMMQGLELLAYFRNRAPLDDSGMPKDRFSAEMPDATLATLKIQPSEPRDSAVYFCASGSFMNTGELFFGEGSRLTVL.